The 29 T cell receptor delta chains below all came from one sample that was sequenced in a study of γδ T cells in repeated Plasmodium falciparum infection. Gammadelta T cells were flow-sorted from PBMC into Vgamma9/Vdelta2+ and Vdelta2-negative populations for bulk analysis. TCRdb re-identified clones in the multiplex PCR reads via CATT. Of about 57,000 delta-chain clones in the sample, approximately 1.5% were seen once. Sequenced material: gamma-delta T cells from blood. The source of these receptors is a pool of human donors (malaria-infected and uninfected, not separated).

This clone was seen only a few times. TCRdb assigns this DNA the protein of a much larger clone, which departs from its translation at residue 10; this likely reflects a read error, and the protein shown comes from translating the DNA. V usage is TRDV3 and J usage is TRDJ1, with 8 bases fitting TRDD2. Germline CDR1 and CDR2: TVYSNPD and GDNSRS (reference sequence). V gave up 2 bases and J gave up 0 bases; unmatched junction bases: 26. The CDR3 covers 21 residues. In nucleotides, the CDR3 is TGTGCCTTTGCACGCGACTCCTTCCTAGCCCCCCAACCCAAGTACACCGATAAACTCATCTTT. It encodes CAFARDSFLAPQPKYTDKLIF.

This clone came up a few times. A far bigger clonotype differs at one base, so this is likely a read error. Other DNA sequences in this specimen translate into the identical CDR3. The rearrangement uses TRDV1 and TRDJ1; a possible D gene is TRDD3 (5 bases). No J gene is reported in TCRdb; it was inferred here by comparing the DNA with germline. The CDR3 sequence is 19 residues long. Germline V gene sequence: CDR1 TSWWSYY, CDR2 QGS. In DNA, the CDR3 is TGTGCTCTTGGGGAACCCCTCGTCTTAGGGGAACTCAACACTGATAAACTCATCTTT. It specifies CALGEPLVLGELNTDKLIF.

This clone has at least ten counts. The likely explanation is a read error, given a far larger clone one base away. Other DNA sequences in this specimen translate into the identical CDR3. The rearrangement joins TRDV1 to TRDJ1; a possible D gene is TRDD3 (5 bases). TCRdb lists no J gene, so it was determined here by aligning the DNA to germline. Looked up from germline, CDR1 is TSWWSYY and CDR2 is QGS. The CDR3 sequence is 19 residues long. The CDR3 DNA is TGTGCCCTTGGGGTTACGAACTATCTCCTGGTATTACAACAAGATAAACTCATCTTT. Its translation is CALGVTNYLLVLQQDKLIF.

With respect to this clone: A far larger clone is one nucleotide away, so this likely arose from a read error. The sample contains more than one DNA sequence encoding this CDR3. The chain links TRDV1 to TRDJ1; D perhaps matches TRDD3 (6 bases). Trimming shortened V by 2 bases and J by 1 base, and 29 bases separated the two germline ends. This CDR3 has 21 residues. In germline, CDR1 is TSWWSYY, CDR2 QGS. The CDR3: CALGEFSPAHRGFRFTDKLIF. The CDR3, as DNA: TGTGCTCTTGGGGAATTTAGCCCAGCGCACCGGGGATTCAGATTCACCGATAAACTCATCTTT.

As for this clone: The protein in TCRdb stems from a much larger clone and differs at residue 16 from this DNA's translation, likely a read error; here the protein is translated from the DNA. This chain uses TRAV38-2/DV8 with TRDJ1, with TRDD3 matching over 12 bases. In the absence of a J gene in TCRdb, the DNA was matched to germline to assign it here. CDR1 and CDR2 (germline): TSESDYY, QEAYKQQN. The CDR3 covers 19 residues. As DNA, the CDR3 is TGTGCTTATAGGAGCGCGCACTGGGGGATACAATTTAGGGCCGATAGACTCATCTTT. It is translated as CAYRSAHWGIQFRADRLIF.

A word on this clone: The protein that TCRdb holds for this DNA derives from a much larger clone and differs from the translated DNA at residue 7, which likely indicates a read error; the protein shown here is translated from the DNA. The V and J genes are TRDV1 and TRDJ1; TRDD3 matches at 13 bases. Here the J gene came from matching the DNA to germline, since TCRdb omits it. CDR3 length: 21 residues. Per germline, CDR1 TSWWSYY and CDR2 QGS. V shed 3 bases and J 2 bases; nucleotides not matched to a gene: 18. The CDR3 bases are TGTGCTCTTGGGGAGGTTATGGGTAAACTGGGGGATACGCCGGGGACCGATAAACTCATCTTT. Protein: CALGEVMGKLGDTPGTDKLIF.

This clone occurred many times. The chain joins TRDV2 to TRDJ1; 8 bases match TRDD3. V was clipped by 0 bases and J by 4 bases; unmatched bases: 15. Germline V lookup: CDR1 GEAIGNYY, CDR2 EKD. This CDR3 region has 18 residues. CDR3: CACDTVTGIRIRDDKLIF. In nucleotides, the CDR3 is TGTGCCTGTGACACCGTCACTGGGATACGCATAAGGGACGATAAACTCATCTTT.

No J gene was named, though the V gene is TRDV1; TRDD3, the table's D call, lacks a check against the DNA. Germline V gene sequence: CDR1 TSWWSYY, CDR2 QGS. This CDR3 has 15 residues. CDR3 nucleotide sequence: TGTGCTGTTGGGGTCCCGCCAAGGATAGCAGCACAACGATTCTTT. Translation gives CAVGVPPRIAAQRFF.

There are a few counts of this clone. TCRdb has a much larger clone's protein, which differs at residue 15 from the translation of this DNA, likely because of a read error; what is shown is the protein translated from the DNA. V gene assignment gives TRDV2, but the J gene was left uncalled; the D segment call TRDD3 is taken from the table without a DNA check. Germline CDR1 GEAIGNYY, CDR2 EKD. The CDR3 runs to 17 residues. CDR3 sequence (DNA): TGTGCCTGTGACAACCGCCTACTGGGGTTTAACACCGATAAATTCATCTTT. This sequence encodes CACDNRLLGFNTDKFIF.

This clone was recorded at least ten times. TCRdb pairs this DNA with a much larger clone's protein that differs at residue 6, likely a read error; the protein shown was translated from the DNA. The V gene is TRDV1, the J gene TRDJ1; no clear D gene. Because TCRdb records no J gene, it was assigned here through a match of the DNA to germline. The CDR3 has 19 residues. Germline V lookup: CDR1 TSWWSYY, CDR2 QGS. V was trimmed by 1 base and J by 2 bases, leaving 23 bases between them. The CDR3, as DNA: TGTGCTCTTGGGGAACCAGAGTCGTCCCGGTCCTTTATTACCGATAAACTCATCTTT. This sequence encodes CALGEPESSRSFITDKLIF.

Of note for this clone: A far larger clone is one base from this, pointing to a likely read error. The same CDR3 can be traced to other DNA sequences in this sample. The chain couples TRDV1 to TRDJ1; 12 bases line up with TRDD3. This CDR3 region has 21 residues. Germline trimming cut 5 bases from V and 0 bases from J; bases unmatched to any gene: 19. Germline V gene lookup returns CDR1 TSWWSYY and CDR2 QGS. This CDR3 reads CALGPSYPGGYAWSYTDKLIF. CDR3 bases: TGTGCTCTTGGGCCATCTTACCCTGGGGGATACGCCTGGTCCTACACCGATAAACTCATCTTT.

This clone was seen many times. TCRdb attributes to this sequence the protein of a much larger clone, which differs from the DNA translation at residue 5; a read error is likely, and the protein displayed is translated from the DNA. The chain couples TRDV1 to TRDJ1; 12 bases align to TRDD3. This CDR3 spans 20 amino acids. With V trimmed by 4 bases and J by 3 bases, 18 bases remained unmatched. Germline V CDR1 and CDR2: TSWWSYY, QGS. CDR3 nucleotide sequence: TGTGCTCTTGGGGGACTGATCCTCTCCCTCTGGGGGATACGACCCGATAAACTCATCTTT. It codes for CALGGLILSLWGIRPDKLIF.

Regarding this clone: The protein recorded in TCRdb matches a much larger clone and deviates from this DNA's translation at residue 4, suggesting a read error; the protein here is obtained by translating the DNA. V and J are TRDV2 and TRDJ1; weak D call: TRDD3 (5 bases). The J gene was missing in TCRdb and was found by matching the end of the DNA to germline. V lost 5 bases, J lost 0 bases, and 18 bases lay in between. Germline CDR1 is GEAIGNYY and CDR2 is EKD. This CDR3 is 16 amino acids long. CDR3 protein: CACGPLLGPYTDKLIF. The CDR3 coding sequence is TGTGCCTGTGGCCCCCTCCTGGGCCCGTACACCGATAAACTCATCTTT.

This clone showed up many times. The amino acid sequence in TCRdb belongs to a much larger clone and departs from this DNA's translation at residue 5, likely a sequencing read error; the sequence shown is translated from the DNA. The CDR3 DNA reads as TGTGCTCTTGGGAAACTAGGACCCCCCTTAGGGCCCCTCGACTGGGGGGAATTGTACACCGATAAACTCATCTTT. Protein: CALGKLGPPLGPLDWGELYTDKLIF. The genes are TRDV1 and TRDJ1; 8 bases agree with TRDD3. The length of the CDR3 is 25 residues. Per the germline V gene, CDR1 is TSWWSYY and CDR2 is QGS.

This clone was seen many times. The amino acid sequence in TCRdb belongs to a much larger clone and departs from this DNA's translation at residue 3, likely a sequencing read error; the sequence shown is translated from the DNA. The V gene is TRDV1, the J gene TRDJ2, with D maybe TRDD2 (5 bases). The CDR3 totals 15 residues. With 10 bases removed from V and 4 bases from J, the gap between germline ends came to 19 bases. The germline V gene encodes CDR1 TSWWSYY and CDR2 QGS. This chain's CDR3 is CAPTYEGLSTAQLFF. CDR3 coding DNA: TGTGCTCCGACCTACGAAGGGTTATCGACAGCACAACTCTTCTTT.

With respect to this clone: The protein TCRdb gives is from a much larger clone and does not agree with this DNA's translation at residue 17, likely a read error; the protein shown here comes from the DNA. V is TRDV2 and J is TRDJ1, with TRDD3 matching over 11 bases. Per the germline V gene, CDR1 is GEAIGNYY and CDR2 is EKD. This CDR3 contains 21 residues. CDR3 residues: CACDTVVLGDKPLYYTNKLIF. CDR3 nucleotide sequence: TGTGCCTGTGACACCGTTGTACTGGGGGATAAGCCCCTTTACTACACCAATAAACTCATCTTT.

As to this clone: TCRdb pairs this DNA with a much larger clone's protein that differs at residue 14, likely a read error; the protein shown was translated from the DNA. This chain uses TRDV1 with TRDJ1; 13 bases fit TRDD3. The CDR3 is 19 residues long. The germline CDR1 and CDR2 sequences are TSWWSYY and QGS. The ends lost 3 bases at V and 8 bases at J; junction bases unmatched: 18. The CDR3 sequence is CALGDPWSGTGGYVVKLIF. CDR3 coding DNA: TGTGCTCTTGGGGATCCGTGGTCGGGTACTGGGGGATACGTCGTAAAACTCATCTTT.

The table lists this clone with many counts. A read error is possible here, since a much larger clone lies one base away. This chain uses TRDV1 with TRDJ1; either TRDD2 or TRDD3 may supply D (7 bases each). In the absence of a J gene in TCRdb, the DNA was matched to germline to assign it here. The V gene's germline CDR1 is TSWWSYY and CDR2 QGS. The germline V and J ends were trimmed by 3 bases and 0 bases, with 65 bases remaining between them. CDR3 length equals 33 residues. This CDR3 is CALGETQFGKGLPLRTGDRGGLWSLPYTDKLIF. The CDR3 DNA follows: TGTGCTCTTGGGGAGACCCAATTTGGTAAAGGCCTTCCTCTTCGTACTGGGGATCGGGGGGGTCTGTGGAGTCTTCCATACACCGATAAACTCATCTTT.

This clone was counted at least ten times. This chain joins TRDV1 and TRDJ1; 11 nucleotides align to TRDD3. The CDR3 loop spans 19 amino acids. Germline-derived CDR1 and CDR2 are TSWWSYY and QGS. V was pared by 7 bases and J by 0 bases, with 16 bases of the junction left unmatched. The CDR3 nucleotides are TGTGCTCTTGTGGATCCTCCTTACTGGGGGATAGATAACACCGATAAACTCATCTTT. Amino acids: CALVDPPYWGIDNTDKLIF.

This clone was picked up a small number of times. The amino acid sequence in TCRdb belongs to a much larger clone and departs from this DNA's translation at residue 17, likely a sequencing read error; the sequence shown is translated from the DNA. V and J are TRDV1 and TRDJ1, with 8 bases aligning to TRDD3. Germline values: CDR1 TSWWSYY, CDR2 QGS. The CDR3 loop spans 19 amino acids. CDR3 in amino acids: CALGETLQLGGLYTDKPIF. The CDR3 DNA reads TGTGCTCTTGGGGAAACTCTCCAACTGGGGGGCCTGTACACCGATAAACCCATCTTT.

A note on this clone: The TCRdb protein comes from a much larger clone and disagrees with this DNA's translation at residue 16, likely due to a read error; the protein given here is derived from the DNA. The CDR3 bases are TGTGCTCTTGGGGAAAGCCCCCTGTACTGGGGGTCTTCCGATAAACCCATCTTT. It is translated as CALGESPLYWGSSDKPIF. The V gene is TRDV1, the J gene TRDJ1; 8 nucleotides line up with TRDD3. Germline V lookup: CDR1 TSWWSYY, CDR2 QGS. CDR3 size: 18 residues.

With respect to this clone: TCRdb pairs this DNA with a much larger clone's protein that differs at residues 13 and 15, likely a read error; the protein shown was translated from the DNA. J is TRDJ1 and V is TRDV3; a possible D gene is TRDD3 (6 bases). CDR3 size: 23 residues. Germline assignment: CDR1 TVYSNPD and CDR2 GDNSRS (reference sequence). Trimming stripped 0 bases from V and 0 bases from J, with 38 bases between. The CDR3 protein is CAFRGVRSGLQGRGSLYTDKLIF. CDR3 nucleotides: TGTGCCTTTAGAGGGGTTAGGTCGGGCCTACAGGGTAGGGGATCACTGTACACCGATAAACTCATCTTT.

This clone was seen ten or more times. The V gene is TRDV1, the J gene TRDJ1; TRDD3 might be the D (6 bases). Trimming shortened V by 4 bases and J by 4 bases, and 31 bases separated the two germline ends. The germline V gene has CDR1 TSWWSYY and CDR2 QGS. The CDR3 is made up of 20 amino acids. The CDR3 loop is CALGGCWVYDLVGYSDKLIF. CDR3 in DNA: TGTGCTCTTGGGGGATGCTGGGTCTACGATTTGGTGGGATATAGCGATAAACTCATCTTT.

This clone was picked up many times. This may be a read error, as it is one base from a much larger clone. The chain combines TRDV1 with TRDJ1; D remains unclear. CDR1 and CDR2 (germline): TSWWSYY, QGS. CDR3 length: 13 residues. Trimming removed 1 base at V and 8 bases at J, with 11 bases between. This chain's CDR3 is CALGEQVKPKLIF. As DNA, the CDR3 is TGTGCTCTTGGGGAACAGGTAAAACCGAAACTCATCTTT.

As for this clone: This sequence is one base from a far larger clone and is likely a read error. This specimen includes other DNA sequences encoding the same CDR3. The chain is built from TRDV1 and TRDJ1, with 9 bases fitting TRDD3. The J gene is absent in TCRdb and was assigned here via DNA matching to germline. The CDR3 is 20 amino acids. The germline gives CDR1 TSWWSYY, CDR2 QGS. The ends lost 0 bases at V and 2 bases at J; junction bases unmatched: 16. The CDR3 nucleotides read TGTGCTCTTGGGGAACTAGGGGCTACACGCGGGGATACGCGTACCGATAAACTCATCTTT. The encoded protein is CALGELGATRGDTRTDKLIF.

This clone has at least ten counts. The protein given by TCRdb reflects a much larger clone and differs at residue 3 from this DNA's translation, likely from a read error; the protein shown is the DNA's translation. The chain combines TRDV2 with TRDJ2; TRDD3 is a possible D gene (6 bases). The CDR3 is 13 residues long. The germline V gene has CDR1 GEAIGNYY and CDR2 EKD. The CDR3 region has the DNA TGTGCCCGTGACACCTGGGGGACAGCACAACTCTTCTTT. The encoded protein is CARDTWGTAQLFF.

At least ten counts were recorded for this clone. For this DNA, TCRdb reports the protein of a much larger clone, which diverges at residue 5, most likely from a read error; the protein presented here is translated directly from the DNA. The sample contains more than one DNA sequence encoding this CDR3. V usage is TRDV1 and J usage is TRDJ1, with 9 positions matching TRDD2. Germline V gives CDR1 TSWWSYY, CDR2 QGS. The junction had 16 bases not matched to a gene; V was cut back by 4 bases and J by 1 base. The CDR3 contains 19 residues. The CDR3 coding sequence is TGTGCTCTTGGGGGACTCGCCTTCCTACCGCGGCCCCGCACCGATAAACTCATCTTT. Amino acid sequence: CALGGLAFLPRPRTDKLIF.

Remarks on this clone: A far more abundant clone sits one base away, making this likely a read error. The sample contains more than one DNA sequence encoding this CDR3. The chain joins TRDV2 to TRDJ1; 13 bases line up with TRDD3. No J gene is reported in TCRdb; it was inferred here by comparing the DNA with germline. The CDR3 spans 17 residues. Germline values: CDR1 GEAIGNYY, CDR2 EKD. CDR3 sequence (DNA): TGTGCCTGCGACACCGATTCTACTGGGGGATACGCCGATAAACTCATCTTT. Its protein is CACDTDSTGGYADKLIF.

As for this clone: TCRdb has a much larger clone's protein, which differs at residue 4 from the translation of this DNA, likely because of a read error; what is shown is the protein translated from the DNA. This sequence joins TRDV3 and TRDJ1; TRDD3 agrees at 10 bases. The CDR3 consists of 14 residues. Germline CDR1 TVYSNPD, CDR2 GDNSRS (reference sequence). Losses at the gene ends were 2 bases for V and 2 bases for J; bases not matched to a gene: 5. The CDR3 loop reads CAFAGGYGTDKLIF. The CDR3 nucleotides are TGTGCCTTTGCCGGGGGATACGGAACCGATAAACTCATCTTT.